This TCR beta chain was identified in a study of blood T cell repertoires in COVID-19. Study information: Some COVID-19 samples were acute and others convalescent; all came from the United States, Italy and Spain.

The length of the CDR3 is 18 residues. The V and J ends lost 6 bases and 0 bases, in that order; junction bases with no gene match: 13. Germline V gives CDR1 SNHLY, CDR2 FYNNEI. Original processing notes: By means of reference gene primer amplification, nucleated cell counts were estimated. Assay used: immunoSEQ multiplex PCR; TCRdb lists only in-frame clones, some missing. The V and J calls and clone size were taken over from that table, and D and trimming were inferred from the DNA. This table has about 95,000 clones, 75% to 85% appearing once. This clone was found a few times. Followed over time, Seattle patients had been enrolled while infection was active.

This clonotype was sampled from an elderly man with COVID-19, enrolled during active disease. The V call is TRBV2, the J call TRBJ1-3; 8 positions agree with TRBD1. Sequenced: peripheral blood. The CDR3 DNA follows: TGTGCCAGCAGCGGACAGGGCCCTAAGATCACCTCTGGAAACACCATATATTTT. Translated: CASSGQGPKITSGNTIYF.